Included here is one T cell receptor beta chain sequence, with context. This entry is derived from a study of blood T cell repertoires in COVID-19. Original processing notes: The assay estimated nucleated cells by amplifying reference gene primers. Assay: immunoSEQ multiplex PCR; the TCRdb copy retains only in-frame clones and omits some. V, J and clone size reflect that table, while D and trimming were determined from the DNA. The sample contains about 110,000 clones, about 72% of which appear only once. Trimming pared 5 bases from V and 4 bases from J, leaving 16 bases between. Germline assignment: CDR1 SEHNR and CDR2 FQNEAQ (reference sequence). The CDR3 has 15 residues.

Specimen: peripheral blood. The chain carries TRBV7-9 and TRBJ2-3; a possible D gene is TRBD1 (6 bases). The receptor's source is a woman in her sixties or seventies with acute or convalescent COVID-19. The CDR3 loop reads CASSVDARGADTQYF. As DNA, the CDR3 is TGTGCCAGCAGCGTAGACGCCAGGGGAGCAGATACGCAGTATTTT.